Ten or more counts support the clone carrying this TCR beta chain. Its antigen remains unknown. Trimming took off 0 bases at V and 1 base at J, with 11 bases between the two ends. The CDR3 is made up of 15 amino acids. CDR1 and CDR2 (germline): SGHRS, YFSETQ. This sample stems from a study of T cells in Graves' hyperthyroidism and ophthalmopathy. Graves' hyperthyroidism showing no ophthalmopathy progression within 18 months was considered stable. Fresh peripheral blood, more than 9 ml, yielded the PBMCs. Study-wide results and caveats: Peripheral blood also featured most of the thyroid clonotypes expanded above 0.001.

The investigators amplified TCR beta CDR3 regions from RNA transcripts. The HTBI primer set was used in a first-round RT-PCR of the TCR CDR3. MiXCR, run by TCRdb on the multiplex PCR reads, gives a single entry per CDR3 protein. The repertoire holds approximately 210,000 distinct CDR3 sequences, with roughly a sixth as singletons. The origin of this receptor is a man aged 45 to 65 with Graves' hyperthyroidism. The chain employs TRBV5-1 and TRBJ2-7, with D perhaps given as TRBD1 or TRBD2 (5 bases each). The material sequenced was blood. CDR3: CASSLAPGRSYEQYF. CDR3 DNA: TGCGCCAGCAGCTTGGCTCCGGGACGATCCTACGAGCAGTACTTC. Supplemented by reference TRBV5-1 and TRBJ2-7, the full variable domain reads KAGVTQTPRYLIKTRGQQVTLSCSPISGHRSVSWYQQTPGQGLQFLFEYFSETQRNKGNFPGRFSGRQFSNSRSEMNVSTLELGDSALYLCASSLAPGRSYEQYFGPGTRLTVT.